This T cell receptor (beta chain) was documented in a study of T and B cells in COVID-19 patients. This CDR3 has 16 amino acids. Germline CDR1 MNHEY, CDR2 SVGAGI. V was cut by 5 bases and J by 3 bases, with 18 bases left in between. This clonotype turned up a few times. Each TRB amplification used about 220-500 ng of genomic DNA from blood. TRB rearrangements were amplified by multiplex PCR with BIOMED2 TRB-A/B primers. TCRdb itself ran the multiplex PCR reads through MiXCR, one entry per CDR3 protein. Found here are 18,000 or so distinct CDR3 sequences, 36% of them singletons; the top ten hold 15% to 20%.

The V call is TRBV6-5, the J call TRBJ2-3; D may correspond to TRBD1 or TRBD2 (5 bases each). The clonotype was recovered from a human donor with active COVID-19. The sequencing sample was made of blood. The chain's CDR3 is CASSAQVARGTDTQYF. The CDR3 bases are TGTGCCAGCAGTGCACAGGTGGCACGGGGTACAGATACGCAGTATTTT.